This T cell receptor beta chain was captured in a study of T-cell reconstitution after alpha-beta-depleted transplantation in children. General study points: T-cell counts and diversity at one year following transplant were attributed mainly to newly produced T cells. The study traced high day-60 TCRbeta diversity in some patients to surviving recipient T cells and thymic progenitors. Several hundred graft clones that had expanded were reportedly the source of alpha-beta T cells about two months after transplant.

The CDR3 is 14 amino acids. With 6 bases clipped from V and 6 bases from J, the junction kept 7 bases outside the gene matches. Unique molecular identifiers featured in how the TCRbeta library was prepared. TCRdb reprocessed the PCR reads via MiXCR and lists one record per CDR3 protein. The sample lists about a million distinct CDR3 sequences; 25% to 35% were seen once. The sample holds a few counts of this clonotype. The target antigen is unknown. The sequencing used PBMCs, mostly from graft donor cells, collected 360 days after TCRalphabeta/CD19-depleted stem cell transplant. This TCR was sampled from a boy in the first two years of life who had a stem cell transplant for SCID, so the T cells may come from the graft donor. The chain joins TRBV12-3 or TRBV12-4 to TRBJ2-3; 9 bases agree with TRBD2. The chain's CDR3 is CASSYPGLADTQYF. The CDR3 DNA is TGTGCCAGCAGCTATCCCGGACTAGCGGATACGCAGTATTTT.